This T cell receptor beta chain was sequenced during a study of CD8 T cells in Susac syndrome. Germline values: CDR1 KGHSH, CDR2 LQKENI. Trimming removed 3 bases at V and 4 bases at J, with 4 bases between. The CDR3 is 13 residues long. Sequencing of TCR beta was performed on blood CD8+ T cells and on blood CD4+ T cells. Reverse transcription used about 0.5 to 1 ug RNA and random hexamers. MiXCR was run by TCRdb on the immunoSEQ multiplex PCR reads, yielding one entry per CDR3 protein. Of some 180,000 distinct CDR3 sequences in the sample, roughly 95% are singletons; the top ten hold 0.1%. This clonotype turned up a few times.

The sequenced material came from CD4+ T cells from PBMCs. The sequence came from a human donor in good health. The chain employs TRBV18 and TRBJ2-6; D gene unclear. CDR3 nucleotides: TGTGCCAGCTCACCTTCAGGGGCCAACGTCCTGACTTTC. Its translation is CASSPSGANVLTF.